Given below is one TCR beta chain in context. Its target is not known. The data were obtained in a study of chemoradiotherapy in HPV16-positive cancers. Study-wide context: Functional T-cell assays on a couple of HPV16-positive patients' cells defined candidate HPV-specific clones and common TCR motifs. Study-wide findings and caveats: HPV-specific T cells were functionally defined from only a couple of HPV16-positive patients. During treatment, candidate HPV-specific clones and E7-related motifs expanded in tumor.

Over chemoradiotherapy, repertoires were sampled more than once. Per the germline V gene, CDR1 is SGHAT and CDR2 is FQNNGV. The length of the CDR3 is 15 residues. The trim removed 4 bases at V and 5 bases at J, leaving 10 bases unmatched. The assay was immunoSEQ multiplex PCR, and TCRdb's table has in-frame clones only and misses some. The sample holds 53,000 or so clones, around 90% seen once. The rearrangement links TRBV11-2 to TRBJ2-7, with 8 bases matching TRBD1. This TCR derives from a human donor with HPV-associated anogenital cancer. Sequences were derived from blood, sampled from a patient who underwent chemoradiotherapy. The CDR3 spells CASSSPTGVRHEQYF. For the CDR3, the DNA is TGTGCCAGCAGCTCGCCGACAGGGGTAAGGCACGAGCAGTACTTC.